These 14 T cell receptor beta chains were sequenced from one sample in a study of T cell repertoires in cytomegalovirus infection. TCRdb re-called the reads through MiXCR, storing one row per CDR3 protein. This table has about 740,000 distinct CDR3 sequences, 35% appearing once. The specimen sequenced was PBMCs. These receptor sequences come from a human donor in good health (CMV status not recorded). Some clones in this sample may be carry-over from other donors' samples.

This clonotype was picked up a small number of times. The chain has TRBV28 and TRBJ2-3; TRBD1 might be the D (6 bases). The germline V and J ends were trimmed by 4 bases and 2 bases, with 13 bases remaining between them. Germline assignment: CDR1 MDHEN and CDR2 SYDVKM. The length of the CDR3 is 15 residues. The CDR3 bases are TGTGCCAGCAGTTGGGAAGGACAGAACACAGATACGCAGTATTTT. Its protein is CASSWEGQNTDTQYF.

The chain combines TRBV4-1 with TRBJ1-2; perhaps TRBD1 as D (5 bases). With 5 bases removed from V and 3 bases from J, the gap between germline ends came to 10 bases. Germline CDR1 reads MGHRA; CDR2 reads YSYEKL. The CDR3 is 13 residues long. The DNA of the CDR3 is TGCGCCAGCAGCAACGACAGCCACTATGGCTACACCTTC. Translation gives CASSNDSHYGYTF.

The CDR3 here is CASSLAQASGRNEQFF. DNA of the CDR3: TGTGCCAGCAGTTTAGCGCAGGCTAGCGGGAGGAATGAGCAGTTCTTC. The V gene is TRBV12-3 or TRBV12-4, the J gene TRBJ2-1, with TRBD2 matching over 11 bases. J gave up 7 bases and V 0 bases, and 5 bases lay outside the gene matches. There are 16 residues in the CDR3.

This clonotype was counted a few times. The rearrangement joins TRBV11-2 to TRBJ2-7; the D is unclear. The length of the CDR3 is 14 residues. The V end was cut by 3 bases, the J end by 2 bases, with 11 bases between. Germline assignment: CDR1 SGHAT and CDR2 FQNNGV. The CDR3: CASSLGRATYEQYF. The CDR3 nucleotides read TGTGCCAGCAGCTTGGGCCGGGCTACCTACGAGCAGTACTTC. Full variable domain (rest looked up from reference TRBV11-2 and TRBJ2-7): EAGVAQSPRYKIIEKRQSVAFWCNPISGHATLYWYQQILGQGPKLLIQFQNNGVVDDSQLPKDRFSAERLKGVDSTLKIQPAKLEDSAVYLCASSLGRATYEQYFGPGTRLTVT.

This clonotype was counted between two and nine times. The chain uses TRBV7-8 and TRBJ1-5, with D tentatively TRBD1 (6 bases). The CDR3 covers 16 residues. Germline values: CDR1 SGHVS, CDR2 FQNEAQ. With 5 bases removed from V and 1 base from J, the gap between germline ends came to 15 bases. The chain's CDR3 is CASSATQGTSNQPQHF. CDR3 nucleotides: TGTGCCAGCAGCGCTACCCAGGGGACGAGCAATCAGCCCCAGCATTTT.

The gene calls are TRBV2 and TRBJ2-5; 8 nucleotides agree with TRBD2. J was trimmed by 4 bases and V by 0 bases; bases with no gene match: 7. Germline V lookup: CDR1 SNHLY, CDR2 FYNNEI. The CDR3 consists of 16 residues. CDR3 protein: CASSEAGTGGRETQYF. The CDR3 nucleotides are TGTGCCAGCAGTGAAGCCGGTACGGGGGGGCGAGAGACCCAGTACTTC. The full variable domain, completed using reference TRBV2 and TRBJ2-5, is EPEVTQTPSHQVTQMGQEVILRCVPISNHLYFYWYRQILGQKVEFLVSFYNNEISEKSEIFDDQFSVERPDGSNFTLKIRSTKLEDSAMYFCASSEAGTGGRETQYFGPGTRLLVL.

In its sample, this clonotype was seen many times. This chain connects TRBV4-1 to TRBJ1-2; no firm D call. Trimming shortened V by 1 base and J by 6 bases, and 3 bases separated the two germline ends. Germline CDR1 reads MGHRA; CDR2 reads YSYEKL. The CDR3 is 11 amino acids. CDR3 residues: CASSQGNGYTF. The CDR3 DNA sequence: TGCGCCAGCAGCCAAGGAAATGGCTACACCTTC.

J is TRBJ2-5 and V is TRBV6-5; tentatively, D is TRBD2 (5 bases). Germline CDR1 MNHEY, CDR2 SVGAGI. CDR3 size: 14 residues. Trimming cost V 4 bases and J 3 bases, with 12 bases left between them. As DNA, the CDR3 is TGTGCCAGCAGTTTCGGACTGGGTAAAGAGACCCAGTACTTC. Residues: CASSFGLGKETQYF.

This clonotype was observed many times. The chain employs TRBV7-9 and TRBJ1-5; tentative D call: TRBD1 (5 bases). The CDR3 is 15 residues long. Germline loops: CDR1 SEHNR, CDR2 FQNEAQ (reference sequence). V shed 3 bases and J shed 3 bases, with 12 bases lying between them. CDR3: CASSFGGRHNQPQHF. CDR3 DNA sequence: TGTGCCAGCAGCTTTGGGGGACGGCACAATCAGCCCCAGCATTTT.

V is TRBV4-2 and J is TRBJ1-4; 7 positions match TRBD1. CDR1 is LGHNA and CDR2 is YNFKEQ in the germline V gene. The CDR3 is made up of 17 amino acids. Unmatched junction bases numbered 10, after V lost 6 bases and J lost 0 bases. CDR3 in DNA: TGTGCCAGCAGGTACCGGGACAGCCGATCAACTAATGAAAAACTGTTTTTT. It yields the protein CASRYRDSRSTNEKLFF.

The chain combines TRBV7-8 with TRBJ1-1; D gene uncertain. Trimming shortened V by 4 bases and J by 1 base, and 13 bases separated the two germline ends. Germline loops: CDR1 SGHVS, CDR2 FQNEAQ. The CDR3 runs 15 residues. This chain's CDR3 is CASSYPRGQNTEAFF. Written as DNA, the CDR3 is TGTGCCAGCAGCTACCCCCGGGGTCAGAACACTGAAGCTTTCTTT.

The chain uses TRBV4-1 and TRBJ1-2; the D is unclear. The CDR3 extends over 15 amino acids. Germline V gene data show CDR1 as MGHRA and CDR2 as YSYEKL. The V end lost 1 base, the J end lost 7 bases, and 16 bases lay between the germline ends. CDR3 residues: CASSQAGSGGGGYTF. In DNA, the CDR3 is TGCGCCAGCAGCCAAGCGGGGTCGGGAGGTGGTGGCTACACCTTC.

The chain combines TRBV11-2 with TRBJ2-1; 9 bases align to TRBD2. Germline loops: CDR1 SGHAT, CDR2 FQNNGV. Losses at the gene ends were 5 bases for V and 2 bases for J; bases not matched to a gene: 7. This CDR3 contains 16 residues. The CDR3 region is CASSPSSGVTYNEQFF. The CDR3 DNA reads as TGTGCCAGCAGCCCGTCTAGCGGGGTTACCTACAATGAGCAGTTCTTC. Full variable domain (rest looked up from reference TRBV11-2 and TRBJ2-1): EAGVAQSPRYKIIEKRQSVAFWCNPISGHATLYWYQQILGQGPKLLIQFQNNGVVDDSQLPKDRFSAERLKGVDSTLKIQPAKLEDSAVYLCASSPSSGVTYNEQFFGPGTRLTVL.

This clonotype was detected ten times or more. CDR3 residues: CASSRKGGSNQPQHF. CDR3 DNA: TGTGCCAGCAGCAGAAAAGGGGGAAGCAATCAGCCCCAGCATTTT. The genes are TRBV7-8 and TRBJ1-5, with D perhaps matching TRBD1 (6 bases). The ends were cut back, 5 bases at V and 1 base at J, with 12 bases in the middle. Germline V gene data show CDR1 as SGHVS and CDR2 as FQNEAQ. The CDR3 spans 15 residues.